The TCR beta chain under discussion was sequenced for a study of blood T cell repertoires in COVID-19. Study context: Researchers got acute and convalescent COVID-19 samples from the United States, Italy and Spain. T cells, B-cell-depleted T cells, or PBMCs supplied cDNA or gDNA.

Per the original data handling: Cell counts per sample came from amplifying reference gene primers. Clones were sequenced by immunoSEQ multiplex PCR, and TCRdb holds only the in-frame ones, with some missing. V, J and clone size derive from that table, while D and trimming were established from the DNA sequence. The sample records more than 140,000 clones, 80% to 90% being singletons. The germline CDR1 and CDR2 sequences are ENHRY and SYGVKD. The germline V and J ends were trimmed by 6 bases and 5 bases, with 22 bases remaining between them. The CDR3 length is 16 residues. The sample consisted of peripheral blood. The receptor was derived from a woman aged 60-75 years with acute or convalescent COVID-19. V usage is TRBV10-3 and J usage is TRBJ2-5; D is perhaps TRBD2 (5 bases). CDR3 sequence reads: CAISLNVEGSGETQYF. CDR3 nucleotides: TGTGCCATCAGCCTTAACGTTGAGGGAAGTGGGGAGACCCAGTACTTC.